The clone carrying this TCR beta chain was seen repeatedly, ten times or more. Its specificity is not known. This entry comes from a study of beta chain features in type 1 diabetes. Study in general: Healthy donors and patients showed comparable age, gender and cell yields.

Expressed TCRB transcripts were sequenced after all isolated RNA was converted to cDNA. Libraries were prepared by immunoSEQ multiplex PCR; TCRdb keeps only in-frame clonotypes and omits some of them. This sample yields 300,000 to 450,000 clones, of which 8.5% to 10% are seen a single time; over 0.45% belongs to the top ten. Germline V gives CDR1 SQVTM, CDR2 ANQGSEA. There are 13 residues in the CDR3. V shed 3 bases and J shed 6 bases, with 12 bases lying between them. Populations isolated by sorting all had purity greater than 95%. General observations from the study: It was among patients, rather than healthy donors, that naive, central memory and Treg TCRB repertoires appeared more similar. All four CD4+ subsets of Type 1 diabetes patients contained TCRB CDR3s that were moderately but significantly shorter. There were fewer insertions and more deletions at the VDJ junctions of type 1 diabetes patients.

The source is a man aged 25-45 years with type 1 diabetes. Sequenced material: central memory CD4+ T cells from blood. The J gene is TRBJ2-1, the V gene TRBV29-1; D ambiguous. CDR3 sequence reads: CSVDLLRTNEQFF. CDR3 DNA sequence: TGCAGCGTTGATCTGCTACGAACCAATGAGCAGTTCTTC.